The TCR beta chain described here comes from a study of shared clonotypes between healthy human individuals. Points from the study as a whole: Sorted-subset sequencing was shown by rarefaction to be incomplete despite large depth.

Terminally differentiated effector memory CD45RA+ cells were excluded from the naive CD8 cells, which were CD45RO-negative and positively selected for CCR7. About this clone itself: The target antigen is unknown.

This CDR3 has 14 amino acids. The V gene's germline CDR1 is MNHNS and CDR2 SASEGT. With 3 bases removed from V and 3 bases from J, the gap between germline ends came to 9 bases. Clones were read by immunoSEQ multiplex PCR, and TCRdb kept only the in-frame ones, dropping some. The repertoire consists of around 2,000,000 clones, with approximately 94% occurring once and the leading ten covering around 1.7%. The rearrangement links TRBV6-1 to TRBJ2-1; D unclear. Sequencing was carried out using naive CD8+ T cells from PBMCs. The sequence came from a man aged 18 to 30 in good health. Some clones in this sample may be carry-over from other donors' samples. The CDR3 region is CASSDYMGYNEQFF. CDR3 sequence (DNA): TGTGCCAGCAGTGATTACATGGGCTACAATGAGCAGTTCTTC.